The 9 T cell receptor beta chains listed next were all sequenced from one sample in a study of T cell responses to AZD1222 COVID-19 vaccine. Data came from immunoSEQ multiplex PCR; TCRdb stores just in-frame clones and leaves some out. The sample includes around 120,000 clones, about nine tenths seen only once; the top ten take approximately 7.9%. Material: peripheral blood, obtained 28 days after the second AZD1222 dose. Receptors originate from an adult who received the AZD1222 COVID-19 vaccine.

The chain employs TRBV5-8 and TRBJ1-4; D call uncertain. Germline lookup yields CDR1 SGHTS and CDR2 YDEGEE. The CDR3 has 13 residues. V lost 5 bases to trimming and J lost 8 bases, with 13 bases between them. The CDR3 DNA follows: TGTGCCAGCAGTAGATCTAGGACCGAAAAACTGTTTTTT. Its translation is CASSRSRTEKLFF.

CDR3 in DNA: TGTGCCAGCAGCACCGGGACGTCTGGAAACACCATATATTTT. Protein sequence: CASSTGTSGNTIYF. The V call is TRBV2, the J call TRBJ1-3; D possibly corresponds to TRBD1 (5 bases). CDR3 length equals 14 residues. The germline gives CDR1 SNHLY, CDR2 FYNNEI. With 6 bases removed from V and 1 base from J, the gap between germline ends came to 10 bases.

The chain couples TRBV28 to TRBJ1-3, with a possible D match to TRBD1 (5 bases). With 1 base removed from V and 3 bases from J, the gap between germline ends came to 13 bases. The germline CDR1 and CDR2 sequences are MDHEN and SYDVKM. This CDR3 has 16 residues. CDR3 bases: TGTGCCAGCAGTTTATTAATGCCAGGGAGTGGAAACACCATATATTTT. Its protein product is CASSLLMPGSGNTIYF.

This clone was detected only once. The chain couples TRBV7-8 to TRBJ2-5; D gene ambiguous. Trimming stripped 2 bases from V and 1 base from J, with 11 bases between. Germline V CDR1 and CDR2: SGHVS, FQNEAQ. The CDR3 spans 15 residues. In nucleotides, the CDR3 is TGTGCCAGCAGCTTATCACGGATGACCCAAGAGACCCAGTACTTC. Translating gives CASSLSRMTQETQYF.

The chain has TRBV27 and TRBJ1-3; the D gene is possibly TRBD1 (5 bases). V lost 6 bases to trimming and J lost 0 bases, with 15 bases between them. The CDR3 contains 16 residues. Germline loops: CDR1 MNHEY, CDR2 SMNVEV (reference sequence). CDR3 coding DNA: TGTGCCAGCAGCAACCCGGGGCAGGGCTCTGGAAACACCATATATTTT. Its protein is CASSNPGQGSGNTIYF.

V gene TRBV3-1 (or the pseudogene TRBV3-2) combines with J gene TRBJ1-6; tentatively, D is TRBD1 (5 bases). V gave up 1 base and J gave up 10 bases, with 14 bases separating them. The CDR3 length is 15 residues. Germline V CDR1 and CDR2: LGHDT, YNNKEL (reference sequence). The CDR3 loop reads CASSQAGRVRSPLHF. CDR3 bases: TGTGCCAGCAGCCAAGCGGGCAGGGTGCGCTCACCCCTCCACTTT.

In nucleotides, the CDR3 is TGTGCCAGCAGCCGTCGAGGCAGGGAGACTGAAGCTTTCTTT. It is translated as CASSRRGRETEAFF. The chain employs TRBV5-6 and TRBJ1-1; D may be TRBD1 (5 bases). The CDR3 loop spans 14 amino acids. CDR1 and CDR2 (germline): SGHDT, YYEEEE. The V end was cut by 4 bases, the J end by 5 bases, with 15 bases between.

This clone appeared a single time. The chain couples TRBV5-1 to TRBJ2-1, with TRBD2 matching 7 bases. V lost 0 bases to trimming and J lost 7 bases; unmatched junction nucleotides: 7. CDR1 SGHRS and CDR2 YFSETQ come from the germline V gene. This CDR3 region has 15 residues. For the CDR3, the DNA is TGCGCCAGCAGCTTGGTGGGCCCCGGGGGGAATGAGCAGTTCTTC. Translated: CASSLVGPGGNEQFF.

The V gene is TRBV10-1, the J gene TRBJ2-7; the D is unclear. V was trimmed by 3 bases and J by 2 bases, leaving 5 bases between them. Germline CDR1 and CDR2: WNHNN and SYGVQD (reference sequence). The CDR3 is made up of 12 amino acids. The CDR3 DNA reads as TGCGCCAGCAGTGACAGAACCTACGAGCAGTACTTC. Amino acid sequence: CASSDRTYEQYF.